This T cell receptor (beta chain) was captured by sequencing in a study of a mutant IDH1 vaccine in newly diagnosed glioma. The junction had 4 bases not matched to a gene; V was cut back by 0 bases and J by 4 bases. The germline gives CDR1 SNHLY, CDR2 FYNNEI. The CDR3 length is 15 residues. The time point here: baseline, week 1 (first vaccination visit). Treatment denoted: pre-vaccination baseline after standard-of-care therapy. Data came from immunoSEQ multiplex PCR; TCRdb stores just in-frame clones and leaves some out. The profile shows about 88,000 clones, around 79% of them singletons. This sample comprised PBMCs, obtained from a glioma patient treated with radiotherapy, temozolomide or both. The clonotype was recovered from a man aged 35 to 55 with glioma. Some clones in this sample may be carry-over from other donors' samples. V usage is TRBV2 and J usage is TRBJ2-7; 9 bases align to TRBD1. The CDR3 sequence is CASSEAGTGSYEQYF. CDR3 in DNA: TGTGCCAGCAGTGAAGCGGGGACAGGGTCTTACGAGCAGTACTTC.